These T cell receptor beta chains were read from a single sample in a study of cytomegalovirus exposure and HLA in healthy donors. Using immunoSEQ multiplex PCR, the repertoire was profiled, and TCRdb retains in-frame clones only, with some absent. The sample has 100,000 to 150,000 clones, about 80% seen once. Sequenced input: PBMCs. These receptors were collected from a man aged 25 to 45 in good health and CMV-seronegative. Each CDR3 is given with its conserved first and last residue. The order of the fields is CDR3 protein, CDR3 DNA, V gene, J gene, D gene, clone size. A D gene is named only where the DNA matches it firmly. The listing skips clone size in some rows; elsewhere it reads once, few, many or a size class.

CASSLGIGGYNEKLFF	TGTGCCAGCAGTTTAGGGATAGGGGGATATAATGAAAAACTGTTTTTT	TRBV28	TRBJ1-4	NA	once
CASSLIAGEGDTQYF	TGCGCCAGCAGCTTGATCGCGGGAGAAGGAGATACGCAGTATTTT	TRBV5-1	TRBJ2-3	TRBD2	few
CASSNRQGANYGYTF	TGTGCCAGCAGCAACAGACAGGGGGCTAACTATGGCTACACCTTC	TRBV5-4	TRBJ1-2	TRBD1	NA
CASSQGQGAGNTIYF	TGCGCCAGCAGCCAAGGACAGGGGGCTGGAAACACCATATATTTT	TRBV4-3	TRBJ1-3	TRBD1	NA
CASSEVSGTSGIILYEQYF	TGTGCCAGCAGTGAAGTTTCCGGGACTAGCGGGATTATTCTGTACGAGCAGTACTTC	TRBV6-1	TRBJ2-7	TRBD2	NA
CASSADVASGGDTDTQYF	TGTGCCAGCAGCGCAGATGTTGCTAGCGGGGGGGACACAGATACGCAGTATTTT	TRBV9	TRBJ2-3	TRBD2	NA
CATSRYFGLSSYGYTF	TGTGCCACCAGCAGATACTTTGGACTCTCCTCCTATGGCTACACCTTC	TRBV15	TRBJ1-2	NA	NA
CASSFAGGIPPYEQYF	TGTGCCAGCAGCTTCGCGGGGGGTATCCCTCCCTACGAGCAGTACTTC	TRBV9	TRBJ2-7	TRBD2	NA
CASSFGGGASKGETQYF	TGTGCCAGCAGCTTTGGGGGAGGGGCATCAAAGGGGGAGACCCAGTACTTC	TRBV7-9	TRBJ2-5	TRBD2	once
CASSVTGGNQPQHF	TGTGCCAGCAGCGTTACAGGGGGGAATCAGCCCCAGCATTTT	TRBV9	TRBJ1-5	TRBD1	NA
CASSTGSTDTQYF	TGTGCCAGCAGCACAGGGAGTACAGATACGCAGTATTTT	TRBV2	TRBJ2-3	NA	NA
CAISDRTGGSSTEWRVKTGELFF	TGTGCCATCAGTGATCGGACAGGGGGATCCTCGACCGAGTGGCGAGTTAAGACCGGGGAGCTGTTTTTT	TRBV10-3	TRBJ2-2	TRBD1	NA
CASSLVGLNTEAFF	TGTGCCAGCAGCTTGGTGGGCCTGAACACTGAAGCTTTCTTT	TRBV5-6	TRBJ1-1	NA	NA
CAWNTGTGGAQFF	TGTGCCTGGAATACCGGGACAGGGGGAGCGCAGTTCTTC	TRBV30	TRBJ2-1	TRBD1	NA
CASSLVGGGGNEQFF	TGTGCCAGCAGCTTAGTCGGGGGAGGGGGTAATGAGCAGTTCTTC	TRBV7-9	TRBJ2-1	NA	few
CASSPRTGWDTGELFF	TGTGCCAGCAGCCCTCGGACAGGTTGGGACACCGGGGAGCTGTTTTTT	TRBV7-9	TRBJ2-2	TRBD1	NA
CASSGQGRYEQYF	TGTGCCAGCAGCGGACAGGGTCGCTACGAGCAGTACTTC	TRBV28	TRBJ2-7	TRBD1	NA
CASSLGSSAGANVLTF	TGCGCCAGCAGCTTGGGTTCGAGTGCAGGGGCCAACGTCCTGACTTTC	TRBV5-1	TRBJ2-6	NA	NA
CASSTTPVDRLNTEAFF	TGTGCCAGTAGTACTACACCCGTAGACAGGTTGAACACTGAAGCTTTCTTT	TRBV19	TRBJ1-1	NA	NA
CATRDRGTDTQYF	TGTGCCACCCGGGACAGGGGCACAGATACGCAGTATTTT	TRBV11-2	TRBJ2-3	TRBD1	NA
CASMRGTVGLAAQETQYF	TGTGCCAGTATGCGAGGGACGGTAGGACTAGCGGCTCAAGAGACCCAGTACTTC	TRBV19	TRBJ2-5	TRBD2	NA
CASSLPGHLSEAFF	TGCGCCAGCAGTCTCCCGGGACACCTCTCTGAAGCTTTCTTT	TRBV4-1	TRBJ1-1	NA	NA
CASSLTGTPGGTEAFF	TGTGCCAGCAGCCTTACCGGGACCCCCGGGGGCACTGAAGCTTTCTTT	TRBV28	TRBJ1-1	NA	NA
CASRHGTSGSGEQFF	TGTGCCAGCAGGCACGGGACTAGCGGGAGTGGTGAGCAGTTCTTC	TRBV28	TRBJ2-1	TRBD2	NA
CASSQRTVGEQFF	TGTGCCAGCAGTCAACGAACCGTGGGCGAGCAGTTCTTC	TRBV2	TRBJ2-1	NA	NA
CASSQWTGGDEQFF	TGTGCCAGCAGCCAGTGGACAGGGGGCGATGAGCAGTTCTTC	TRBV7-3	TRBJ2-1	TRBD1	NA